This T cell receptor beta chain was captured by sequencing in a study of control samples from healthy donors and cancer patients. CDR3 length: 14 amino acids. Germline V CDR1 and CDR2: SGHRS, YFSETQ. The V gene lost 5 bases and the J gene lost 2 bases, with 14 bases spanning the gap. Data came from immunoSEQ multiplex PCR; TCRdb stores just in-frame clones and leaves some out. The sample consists of about 120,000 clones, about 88% of them appearing once. Input material: blood. The rearrangement joins TRBV5-1 to TRBJ2-7; the D gene is possibly TRBD2 (6 bases). This receptor was taken from a man in his late teens or twenties in good health. The CDR3 here is CASRTGTGTYEQYF. The CDR3 bases are TGCGCCAGCAGGACCGGGACTGGGACCTACGAGCAGTACTTC.